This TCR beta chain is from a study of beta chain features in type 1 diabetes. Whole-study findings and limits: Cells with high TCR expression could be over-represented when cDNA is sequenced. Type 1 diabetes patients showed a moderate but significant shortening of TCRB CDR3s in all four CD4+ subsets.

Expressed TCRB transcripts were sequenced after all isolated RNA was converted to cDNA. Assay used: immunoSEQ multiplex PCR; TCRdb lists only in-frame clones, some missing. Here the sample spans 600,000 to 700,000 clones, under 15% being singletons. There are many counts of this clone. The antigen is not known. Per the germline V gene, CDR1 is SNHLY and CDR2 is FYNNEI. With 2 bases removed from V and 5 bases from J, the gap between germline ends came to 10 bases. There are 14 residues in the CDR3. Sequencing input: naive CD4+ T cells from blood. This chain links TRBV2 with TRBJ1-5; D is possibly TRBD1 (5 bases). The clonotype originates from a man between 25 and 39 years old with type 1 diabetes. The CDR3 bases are TGTGCCAGCAGTGAATCCCCGGGGGATCAGCCCCAGCATTTT. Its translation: CASSESPGDQPQHF.